The next 13 T cell receptor beta chains were all read from a single sample in a study of blood T cell repertoires in COVID-19 (dated by TCRdb to the early 2020s). Preparation of the library involved the immunoSEQ multiplex PCR assay. The source is immuneACCESS, and TCRdb retained only in-frame sequences with V and J called. Part of the clones is not carried over; for the studies checked, unresolved V genes explain less than half of this, and the remainder is unexplained. Here the sample has 310,000 or so clones; roughly 89% occur a single time. The top ten constitute about 1.7% of the sample. The sequencing sample was made of PBMCs or T cells enriched from blood (not recorded which). The receptors were gathered from a woman between 18 and 29 years old with acute COVID-19.

V and J are TRBV19 and TRBJ2-1, with D possibly being TRBD2 (5 bases). Germline assignment: CDR1 LNHDA and CDR2 SQIVND (reference sequence). V was clipped by 5 bases and J by 8 bases, with 22 bases between them. This CDR3 contains 16 residues. The CDR3 DNA sequence: TGTGCCAGTAGTTCCTTCGCGGGTAGGCCTGGCGATGAGCAGTTCTTC. Translating it yields CASSSFAGRPGDEQFF.

This clone appeared once. J is TRBJ1-2 and V is TRBV5-6; 11 bases map to TRBD1. The CDR3 is 16 amino acids. Trimming at V came to 5 bases and at J to 4 bases, leaving 10 bases not matched to a gene. Per germline, CDR1 SGHDT and CDR2 YYEEEE. The CDR3 protein is CASRRKDRGLSYGYTF. The CDR3 DNA reads as TGTGCCAGCAGGCGAAAGGACAGGGGGCTTAGCTATGGCTACACCTTC.

The chain employs TRBV7-3 and TRBJ2-1; weak D call: TRBD1 (5 bases). V dropped 6 bases and J dropped 5 bases, with 11 bases sitting between them. Looked up from germline, CDR1 is SGHTA and CDR2 is FQGTGA. This CDR3 is built from 13 residues. The CDR3 sequence: CASRNDSNNEQFF. The CDR3 coding sequence is TGTGCCAGCAGAAATGACAGCAACAATGAGCAGTTCTTC.

The CDR3 coding sequence is TGTGCCAGCAGCAAGTATTCCGCGGGAGGGCCGGTAGTCACAGATACGCAGTATTTT. It specifies CASSKYSAGGPVVTDTQYF. The V call is TRBV21-1, the J call TRBJ2-3; the DNA was not compared with TRBD2, the D call given in the table. TRBV21-1 counts as a pseudogene. There are 19 residues in the CDR3.

The rearrangement links TRBV4-2 to TRBJ2-5, with 12 bases lining up with TRBD2. V was pared by 0 bases and J by 0 bases, with 2 bases of the junction left unmatched. CDR3 length: 17 residues. The germline CDR1 and CDR2 sequences are LGHNA and YNFKEQ. The CDR3 nucleotides are TGTGCCAGCAGCCAAGATGGACTAGCGGGGCACCAAGAGACCCAGTACTTC. Translation gives CASSQDGLAGHQETQYF.

The J gene is TRBJ2-7, the V gene TRBV5-6; perhaps TRBD2 as D (6 bases). The CDR3 is 16 amino acids. The germline gives CDR1 SGHDT, CDR2 YYEEEE. V was clipped by 1 base and J by 3 bases, with 17 bases between them. The CDR3 nucleotides are TGTGCCAGCAGCTTGAGATTAGGGACTGGAGTCTACGAGCAGTACTTC. This sequence encodes CASSLRLGTGVYEQYF.

The chain carries TRBV3-1 (or the pseudogene TRBV3-2) and TRBJ1-3; 9 bases fit TRBD1. Trimming removed 5 bases from V and 5 bases from J; junction bases left unmatched: 16. The CDR3 length is 18 residues. The germline gives CDR1 LGHDT, CDR2 YNNKEL (reference sequence). The CDR3 reads CASSIPGQGTANRNTIYF. Written as DNA, the CDR3 is TGTGCCAGCAGCATCCCGGGACAGGGAACGGCGAATCGAAACACCATATATTTT.

The chain employs TRBV7-9 and TRBJ1-1; perhaps TRBD1 as D (6 bases). Germline CDR1 and CDR2: SEHNR and FQNEAQ (reference sequence). V gave up 1 base and J gave up 3 bases, with 18 bases separating them. The CDR3 sequence is 17 residues long. The CDR3 loop is CASSLVLGGRQDTEAFF. As DNA, the CDR3 is TGTGCCAGCAGCTTAGTTCTCGGGGGGCGTCAGGACACTGAAGCTTTCTTT.

V and J are TRBV7-9 and TRBJ1-4; 10 bases align to TRBD1. The CDR3 is 14 residues long. CDR1 and CDR2 from the germline V gene are SEHNR and FQNEAQ (reference sequence). J gave up 7 bases and V 5 bases, and 4 bases lay outside the gene matches. The CDR3 is CASSRQGAVEKLFF. The DNA of the CDR3 is TGTGCCAGCAGCCGACAGGGGGCGGTTGAAAAACTGTTTTTT.

The chain employs TRBV10-3 and TRBJ1-2; tentative D call: TRBD1 (6 bases). Trimming shortened V by 8 bases and J by 8 bases, and 18 bases separated the two germline ends. CDR1 is ENHRY and CDR2 is SYGVKD in the germline V gene. The CDR3 is 13 amino acids. The CDR3 sequence: CAIGSITDSGYTF. The DNA of the CDR3 is TGTGCCATCGGTAGTATTACGGACAGCGGCTACACCTTC.

The table lists this clone with a count of one. J is TRBJ2-7 and V is TRBV6-5, with D tentatively TRBD1 (5 bases). Germline values: CDR1 MNHEY, CDR2 SVGAGI. The CDR3 sequence is 14 residues long. V lost 5 bases, J lost 4 bases, and 15 bases lay in between. The CDR3 DNA follows: TGTGCCAGCAGTCCTAGTGGGGCTATTTACGAGCAGTACTTC. Residues: CASSPSGAIYEQYF.

The J gene is TRBJ1-3, the V gene TRBV5-4; 8 nucleotides match TRBD1. Germline V gene sequence: CDR1 SGHNT, CDR2 YYREEE (reference sequence). V was pared by 4 bases and J by 4 bases, with 7 bases of the junction left unmatched. This CDR3 region has 15 residues. The CDR3 loop is CASSRDRGRGNTIYF. In DNA form, the CDR3 reads TGTGCCAGCAGCAGAGACAGGGGTAGGGGAAACACCATATATTTT.

V usage is TRBV29-1 and J usage is TRBJ2-7; D may be TRBD1 (6 bases). CDR3 size: 14 residues. V was shortened by 2 bases and J by 3 bases, with 14 bases between the two germline ends. The germline V gene has CDR1 SQVTM and CDR2 ANQGSEA. DNA for the CDR3: TGCAGCGTTGAAATTGGACAGAGTGACTACGAGCAGTACTTC. Translating it yields CSVEIGQSDYEQYF.